This entry features one T cell receptor (beta chain) sequence. What it binds is not known. With 60 Vbeta and 13 Jbeta primers, the PCR was carried out. Only in-frame clones appear in the TCRdb table, and some are missing; sequencing was by immunoSEQ multiplex PCR. The top ten clones hold approximately 3% of a sample with 110,000 to 150,000 clones, 70% to 80% of them seen once. The entry originates in a study of cytomegalovirus exposure and HLA in healthy donors. Study outcomes and limitations: Analysis was carried out at a later point, and it linked a missense DCLRE1C variant to TCR beta V- and J-gene trimming. In an earlier analysis, most TCR beta V segments were productive about 90% or about 30% of the time. Association of 15,000 to 20,000 TCR beta sequences with HLA alleles was found at 0.05 false discovery rate in a later analysis.

Sample: PBMCs. The sequence derives from a female donor in good health and CMV-seronegative.

CDR3 sequence reads: CASSGQVAGNTIYF. CDR3 DNA sequence: TGTGCCAGCAGCGGCCAGGTGGCTGGAAACACCATATATTTT. This chain uses TRBV7-9 with TRBJ1-3; D gene uncertain. V was shortened by 5 bases and J by 2 bases, with 10 bases between the two germline ends. The CDR3 consists of 14 residues. Germline CDR1 reads SEHNR; CDR2 reads FQNEAQ (reference sequence).